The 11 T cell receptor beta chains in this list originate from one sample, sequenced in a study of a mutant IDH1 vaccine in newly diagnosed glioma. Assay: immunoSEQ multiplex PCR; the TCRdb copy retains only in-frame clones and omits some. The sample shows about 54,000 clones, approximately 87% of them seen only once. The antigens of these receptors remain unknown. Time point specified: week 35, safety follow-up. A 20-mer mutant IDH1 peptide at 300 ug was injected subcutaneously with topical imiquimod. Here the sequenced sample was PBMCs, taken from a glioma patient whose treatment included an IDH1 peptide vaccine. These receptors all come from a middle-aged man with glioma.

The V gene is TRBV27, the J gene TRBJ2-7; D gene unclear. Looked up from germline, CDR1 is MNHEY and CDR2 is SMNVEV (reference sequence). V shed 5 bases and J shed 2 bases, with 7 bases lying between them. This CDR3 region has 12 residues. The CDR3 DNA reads TGTGCCAGCAGTGACACTACCTACGAGCAGTACTTC. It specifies CASSDTTYEQYF.

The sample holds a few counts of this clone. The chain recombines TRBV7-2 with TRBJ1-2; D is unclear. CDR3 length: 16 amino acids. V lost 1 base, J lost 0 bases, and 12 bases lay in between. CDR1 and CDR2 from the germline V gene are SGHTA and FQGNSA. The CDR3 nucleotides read TGTGCCAGCAGCTTAGGGGGAGGTGGGCCTAACTATGGCTACACCTTC. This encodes CASSLGGGGPNYGYTF. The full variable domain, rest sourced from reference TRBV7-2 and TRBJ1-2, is GAGVSQSPSNKVTEKGKDVELRCDPISGHTALYWYRQSLGQGLEFLIYFQGNSAPDKSGLPSDRFSAERTGGSVSTLTIQRTQQEDSAVYLCASSLGGGGPNYGYTFGSGTRLTVV.

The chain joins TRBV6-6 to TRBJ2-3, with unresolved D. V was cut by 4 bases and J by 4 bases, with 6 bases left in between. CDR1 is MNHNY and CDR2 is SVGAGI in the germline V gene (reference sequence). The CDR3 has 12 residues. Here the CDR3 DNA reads TGTGCCAGCAGTTCCTCTCCAGATACGCAGTATTTT. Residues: CASSSSPDTQYF.

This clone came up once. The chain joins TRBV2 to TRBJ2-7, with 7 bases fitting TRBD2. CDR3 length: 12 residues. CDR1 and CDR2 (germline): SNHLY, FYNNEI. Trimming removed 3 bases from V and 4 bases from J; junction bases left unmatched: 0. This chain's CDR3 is CASSEGGYEQYF. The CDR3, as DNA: TGTGCCAGCAGTGAGGGAGGGTACGAGCAGTACTTC. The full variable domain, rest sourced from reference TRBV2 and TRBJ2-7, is EPEVTQTPSHQVTQMGQEVILRCVPISNHLYFYWYRQILGQKVEFLVSFYNNEISEKSEIFDDQFSVERPDGSNFTLKIRSTKLEDSAMYFCASSEGGYEQYFGPGTRLTVT.

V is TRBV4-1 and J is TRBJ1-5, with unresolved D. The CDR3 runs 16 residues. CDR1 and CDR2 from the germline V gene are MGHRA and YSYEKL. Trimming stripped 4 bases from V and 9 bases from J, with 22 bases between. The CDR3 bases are TGCGCCAGCAGCCTGGTCATGGCGCGGGAGAGTCCGCCCCAGCATTTT. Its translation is CASSLVMARESPPQHF.

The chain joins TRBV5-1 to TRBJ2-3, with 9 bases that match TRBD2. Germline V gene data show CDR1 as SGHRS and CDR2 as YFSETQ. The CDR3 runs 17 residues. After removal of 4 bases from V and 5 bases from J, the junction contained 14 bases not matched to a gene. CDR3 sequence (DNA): TGCGCCAGCAGCCGCTTTAGCGGGAGTGGTCTTGGAGATACGCAGTATTTT. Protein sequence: CASSRFSGSGLGDTQYF.

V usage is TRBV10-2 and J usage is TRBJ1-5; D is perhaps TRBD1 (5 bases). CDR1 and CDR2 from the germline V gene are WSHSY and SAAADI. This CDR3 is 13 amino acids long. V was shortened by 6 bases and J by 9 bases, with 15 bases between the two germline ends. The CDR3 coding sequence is TGCGCCAGCAGGCAGACAGTTACTCGGCCCCAGCATTTT. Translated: CASRQTVTRPQHF.

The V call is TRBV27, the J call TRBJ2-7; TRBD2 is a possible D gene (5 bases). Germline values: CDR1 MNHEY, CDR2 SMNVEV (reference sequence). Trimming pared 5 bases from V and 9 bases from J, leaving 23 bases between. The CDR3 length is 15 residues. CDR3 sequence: CASSRSHGGQEVQYF. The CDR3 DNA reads TGTGCCAGCAGTCGAAGCCACGGTGGCCAGGAGGTGCAGTACTTC.

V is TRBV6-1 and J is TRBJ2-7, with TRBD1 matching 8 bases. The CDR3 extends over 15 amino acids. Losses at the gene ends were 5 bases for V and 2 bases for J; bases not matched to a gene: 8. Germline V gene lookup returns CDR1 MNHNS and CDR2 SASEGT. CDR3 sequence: CASSQTWTGTYEQYF. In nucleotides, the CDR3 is TGTGCCAGCAGTCAAACCTGGACAGGGACCTACGAGCAGTACTTC.

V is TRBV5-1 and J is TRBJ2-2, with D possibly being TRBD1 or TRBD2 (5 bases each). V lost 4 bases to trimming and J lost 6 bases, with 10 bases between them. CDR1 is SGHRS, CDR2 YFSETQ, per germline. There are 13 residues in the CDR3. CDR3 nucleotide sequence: TGCGCCAGCAGCCCCGGGACCTCCGGGGAGCTGTTTTTT. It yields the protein CASSPGTSGELFF.

The CDR3 coding sequence is TGTGCAAGTCGCCCCGGACTCCTCTTTGCGTGGAATGAGCAGTTCTTC. It translates to CASRPGLLFAWNEQFF. The chain employs TRBV12-2 and TRBJ2-1; the tabulated D call, TRBD2, remains unverified against the DNA. TRBV12-2 has pseudogene status. The CDR3 loop spans 16 amino acids.